Presented here are 32 T cell receptor beta chains from one specimen sequenced in a study of blood T cell repertoires in COVID-19. Assay used: immunoSEQ multiplex PCR; TCRdb lists only in-frame clones, some missing. The sample yields a few hundred thousand clones, 70% to 90% seen once. The source material was peripheral blood. Source of these receptors: a woman between 18 and 29 years old who had recovered from COVID-19.

This clone was observed a handful of times. The chain employs TRBV2 and TRBJ2-2; 12 nucleotides agree with TRBD1. The V and J ends lost 3 bases and 3 bases, in that order; junction bases with no gene match: 5. Per germline, CDR1 SNHLY and CDR2 FYNNEI. This CDR3 is built from 17 residues. The CDR3 region is CASSEGTGGRDTGELFF. CDR3 in DNA: TGTGCCAGCAGTGAGGGGACAGGGGGCCGGGACACCGGGGAGCTGTTTTTT.

The chain employs TRBV13 and TRBJ2-1; TRBD2 matches 11 bases. Trimming cost V 5 bases and J 5 bases; bases outside gene matches: 8. CDR1 and CDR2 (germline): PRHDT, FYEKMQ (reference sequence). The CDR3 has 16 residues. Here the CDR3 reads CASSPPGTSGNNEQFF. In nucleotides, the CDR3 is TGTGCCAGCAGCCCCCCCGGGACTAGCGGCAACAATGAGCAGTTCTTC.

This clone was observed a single time. V is TRBV13 and J is TRBJ2-7; D unclear. The V and J ends lost 0 bases and 1 base respectively, with 13 bases between them. CDR3 length equals 16 residues. Germline V CDR1 and CDR2: PRHDT, FYEKMQ (reference sequence). Here the CDR3 reads CASSLGWAGESYEQYF. The CDR3 region has the DNA TGTGCCAGCAGCTTAGGATGGGCAGGCGAGTCCTACGAGCAGTACTTC.

The gene calls are TRBV30 and TRBJ1-5; 10 bases align to TRBD1. Germline V CDR1 and CDR2: GTSNPN, SVGIG (reference sequence). This CDR3 spans 14 amino acids. Unmatched junction bases numbered 6, after V lost 4 bases and J lost 6 bases. CDR3 sequence reads: CAWNPGQGSQPQHF. CDR3 DNA: TGTGCCTGGAACCCGGGACAGGGGAGTCAGCCCCAGCATTTT.

The chain has TRBV6-6 and TRBJ1-2; tentatively, D is TRBD1 (6 bases). Germline CDR1 and CDR2: MNHNY and SVGAGI (reference sequence). V was trimmed by 0 bases and J by 5 bases, leaving 10 bases between them. The CDR3 totals 14 residues. CDR3 DNA sequence: TGTGCCAGCAGTTACTCCGGGCAGGGGTATGGCTACACCTTC. This codes for CASSYSGQGYGYTF.

Turning to this clone: This specimen includes other DNA sequences encoding the same CDR3. The CDR3 nucleotides read TGTGCCAGCAGCTTGACTTACGAGCAGTACTTC. Translated: CASSLTYEQYF. The chain is built from TRBV5-6 and TRBJ2-7; D is unclear. CDR1 SGHDT and CDR2 YYEEEE come from the germline V gene. This CDR3 is 11 amino acids long. Deletions cut 1 base from V and 4 bases from J, with 3 bases between.

The chain has TRBV27 and TRBJ2-1; 11 positions agree with TRBD2. Germline values: CDR1 MNHEY, CDR2 SMNVEV (reference sequence). V was pared by 3 bases and J by 7 bases, with 8 bases of the junction left unmatched. The CDR3 consists of 16 residues. CDR3 sequence: CASSFTSGSYRNEQFF. DNA of the CDR3: TGTGCCAGCAGTTTCACTAGCGGGAGTTATCGGAATGAGCAGTTCTTC.

The V call is TRBV11-2, the J call TRBJ1-2, with 12 positions matching TRBD1. Germline values: CDR1 SGHAT, CDR2 FQNNGV. J lost 8 bases, V lost 0 bases, and 10 bases had no gene match. The CDR3 is 17 residues long. Here the CDR3 DNA reads TGTGCCAGCAGCTTAGATCTAGTGGGACAGGGGGCTTTCGGCTACACCTTC. It translates to CASSLDLVGQGAFGYTF. Based on the CDR3 plus reference TRBV11-2 and TRBJ1-2, the full variable domain is EAGVAQSPRYKIIEKRQSVAFWCNPISGHATLYWYQQILGQGPKLLIQFQNNGVVDDSQLPKDRFSAERLKGVDSTLKIQPAKLEDSAVYLCASSLDLVGQGAFGYTFGSGTRLTVV.

J is TRBJ2-1 and V is TRBV5-1; D might be TRBD2 (5 bases). The CDR3 spans 13 residues. Trimming left V 2 bases short and J 7 bases short, with 10 bases between. CDR1 SGHRS and CDR2 YFSETQ come from the germline V gene. The CDR3 sequence: CASSFPGGNEQFF. The CDR3 nucleotides read TGCGCCAGCAGCTTCCCAGGCGGGAATGAGCAGTTCTTC.

The chain has TRBV25-1 and TRBJ1-3, with 7 bases that match TRBD1. The V segment lost 2 bases and the J segment 0 bases; nucleotides outside the gene matches: 1. CDR1 is MGHDK and CDR2 is SYGVNS in the germline V gene. This CDR3 spans 15 amino acids. The CDR3 nucleotides are TGTGCCAGCAGTGAAGGGACAGACTCTGGAAACACCATATATTTT. This translates into CASSEGTDSGNTIYF.

V is TRBV19 and J is TRBJ2-7; the match to TRBD2 covers 8 bases. V lost 11 bases and J lost 6; bases outside the gene matches: 12. Germline lookup yields CDR1 LNHDA and CDR2 SQIVND (reference sequence). CDR3 size: 13 residues. The CDR3 reads CASSGRGPLEQYF. The CDR3, as DNA: TGTGCCTCATCCGGGAGGGGACCCCTCGAGCAGTACTTC.

This clone was recorded once. The rearrangement uses TRBV4-1 and TRBJ2-5; 11 bases are shared with TRBD2. The V gene end was trimmed by 3 bases and the J gene end by 1 base; junction bases not matched to a gene: 7. Looked up from germline, CDR1 is MGHRA and CDR2 is YSYEKL. The CDR3 totals 17 residues. CDR3 residues: CASSQGRLAGFQETQYF. The CDR3 nucleotides are TGCGCCAGCAGCCAGGGACGACTAGCGGGATTCCAAGAGACCCAGTACTTC.

V usage is TRBV7-2 and J usage is TRBJ1-2; D gene ambiguous. This CDR3 has 14 residues. Trimming left V 6 bases short and J 3 bases short, with 14 bases between. In germline, CDR1 is SGHTA, CDR2 FQGNSA. CDR3 in DNA: TGTGCCAGCAGTTACTTTACAGTGGACTATGGCTACACCTTC. Its translation: CASSYFTVDYGYTF.

This sequence joins TRBV10-2 and TRBJ2-3; D remains ambiguous. CDR1 is WSHSY, CDR2 SAAADI, per germline. This CDR3 region has 14 residues. V shed 4 bases and J shed 5 bases, with 13 bases lying between them. The CDR3 region is CASSGVAPGDTQYF. The CDR3 coding sequence is TGCGCCAGCAGTGGGGTAGCCCCTGGAGATACGCAGTATTTT.

This sequence joins TRBV11-1 and TRBJ2-7; 13 positions agree with TRBD2. Germline CDR1 SGHAT, CDR2 FQDESV (reference sequence). The trim removed 4 bases at V and 5 bases at J, leaving 5 bases unmatched. CDR3 length: 15 residues. CDR3 in amino acids: CASSSGTSGKDEQYF. CDR3 sequence (DNA): TGTGCCAGCAGCTCTGGGACTAGCGGGAAGGACGAGCAGTACTTC.

The rearrangement joins TRBV14 to TRBJ2-7; D gene ambiguous. Trimming removed 1 base from V and 3 bases from J, with 7 bases in between. The CDR3 totals 13 residues. Germline CDR1 reads SGHDN; CDR2 reads FVKESK. CDR3 region: CASSQATYYEQYF. DNA of the CDR3: TGTGCCAGCAGCCAAGCGACTTACTACGAGCAGTACTTC. Full variable domain (remainder filled in from reference TRBV14 and TRBJ2-7): EAGVTQFPSHSVIEKGQTVTLRCDPISGHDNLYWYRRVMGKEIKFLLHFVKESKQDESGMPNNRFLAERTGGTYSTLKVQPAELEDSGVYFCASSQATYYEQYFGPGTRLTVT.

The chain uses TRBV5-4 and TRBJ1-1; TRBD1 is a possible D gene (5 bases). The V gene lost 0 bases and the J gene lost 3 bases, with 15 bases spanning the gap. The germline V gene has CDR1 SGHNT and CDR2 YYREEE (reference sequence). This CDR3 region has 16 residues. The CDR3 protein is CASSLAVGPLDTEAFF. The DNA of the CDR3 is TGTGCCAGCAGCTTGGCCGTGGGGCCGCTAGACACTGAAGCTTTCTTT.

The V call is TRBV19, the J call TRBJ2-7, with D possibly TRBD2 on 6 matching bases. The CDR3 has 14 amino acids. The V gene lost 10 bases and the J gene lost 3 bases, with 19 bases spanning the gap. The germline V gene encodes CDR1 LNHDA and CDR2 SQIVND (reference sequence). DNA for the CDR3: TGTGCCACCACCTCTAGCGTCTCCGGCTACGAGCAGTACTTC. Its protein is CATTSSVSGYEQYF.

The chain has TRBV11-2 and TRBJ2-2; D possibly corresponds to TRBD1 (6 bases). The germline CDR1 and CDR2 sequences are SGHAT and FQNNGV. This CDR3 contains 16 residues. V gave up 5 bases and J gave up 1 base, with 14 bases separating them. The CDR3 spells CASSGLGTQNTGELFF. CDR3 nucleotides: TGTGCCAGCAGCGGGCTTGGGACACAGAACACCGGGGAGCTGTTTTTT.

The rearrangement links TRBV19 to TRBJ1-2; the D gene is possibly TRBD1 (5 bases). Trimming removed 5 bases at V and 8 bases at J, with 21 bases between. Germline CDR1 is LNHDA and CDR2 is SQIVND (reference sequence). The CDR3 spans 15 residues. CDR3 coding DNA: TGTGCCAGTAGTGCCAGTTGGCAGGGAGGAGGGGGCTACACCTTC. This translates into CASSASWQGGGGYTF.

The V and J genes are TRBV5-1 and TRBJ2-7, with 12 nucleotides matching TRBD2. Unmatched junction bases numbered 6, after V lost 3 bases and J lost 2 bases. CDR3 length: 16 amino acids. Germline V lookup: CDR1 SGHRS, CDR2 YFSETQ. The CDR3 is CASSSGLAGIPYEQYF. CDR3 DNA sequence: TGCGCCAGCAGCTCAGGACTAGCGGGGATTCCCTACGAGCAGTACTTC.

The chain links TRBV2 to TRBJ1-1; the D gene is possibly TRBD1 (6 bases). The CDR3 length is 12 residues. The germline V gene has CDR1 SNHLY and CDR2 FYNNEI. V lost 9 bases and J 4 bases, leaving 12 bases between the germline ends. For the CDR3, the DNA is TGTGCCAGAAGGGGGAGGGGCACTGAAGCTTTCTTT. Translated: CARRGRGTEAFF.

The rearrangement uses TRBV20-1 and TRBJ1-2, with D perhaps TRBD1 (6 bases). Trimming removed 3 bases at V and 4 bases at J, with 9 bases between. This CDR3 has 12 amino acids. Germline loops: CDR1 DFQATT, CDR2 SNEGSKA (reference sequence). The CDR3 protein is CSASQGSYGYTF. The DNA of the CDR3 is TGCAGTGCTAGTCAGGGGAGCTATGGCTACACCTTC.

The chain uses TRBV27 and TRBJ1-2; 7 bases fit TRBD1. With V trimmed by 4 bases and J by 1 base, 6 bases remained unmatched. Germline CDR1 is MNHEY and CDR2 is SMNVEV (reference sequence). This CDR3 is 15 amino acids long. The CDR3 spells CASSYSGGFNYGYTF. The CDR3 region has the DNA TGTGCCAGCAGTTATTCAGGGGGGTTTAACTATGGCTACACCTTC.

The J gene is TRBJ1-1, the V gene TRBV2, with 10 bases fitting TRBD1. This CDR3 contains 13 residues. Germline CDR1 and CDR2: SNHLY and FYNNEI. After removal of 3 bases from V and 6 bases from J, the junction contained 1 base not matched to a gene. This CDR3 reads CASSDDRGPEAFF. The CDR3 region has the DNA TGTGCCAGCAGTGACGACAGGGGGCCTGAAGCTTTCTTT.

This clone has a single count. The rearrangement links TRBV19 to TRBJ2-1; TRBD2 matches 9 bases. Germline CDR1 is LNHDA and CDR2 is SQIVND (reference sequence). CDR3 size: 17 residues. J lost 7 bases, V lost 3 bases, and 13 bases had no gene match. The CDR3, as DNA: TGTGCCAGTAGTATGGGTTTAGGTGGACTAGCGAGGAATGAGCAGTTCTTC. This codes for CASSMGLGGLARNEQFF.

This clone was detected once. The chain combines TRBV21-1 with TRBJ2-1; the D call TRBD1 from the table was never checked on the DNA. TRBV21-1 is designated a pseudogene. This CDR3 contains 14 residues. CDR3 DNA sequence: TGTGCCAGCAGCACCAACAGGAGATACAATGAGCAGTTCTTC. Amino acid sequence: CASSTNRRYNEQFF.

This chain uses TRBV7-2 with TRBJ2-2, with a possible D match to TRBD1 (6 bases). The CDR3 length is 19 residues. V was trimmed by 5 bases and J by 4 bases, leaving 26 bases between them. Germline V lookup: CDR1 SGHTA, CDR2 FQGNSA. CDR3 nucleotide sequence: TGTGCCAGCAGCCCGCGTGACCTTAGGACAGCCGTCCTCACCGGGGAGCTGTTTTTT. Its protein is CASSPRDLRTAVLTGELFF.

The gene calls are TRBV5-4 and TRBJ1-5; D is undetermined. Trimming pared 2 bases from V and 2 bases from J, leaving 5 bases between. In germline, CDR1 is SGHNT, CDR2 YYREEE (reference sequence). The CDR3 contains 13 residues. CDR3 in DNA: TGTGCCAGCAGCTTCAATGGCAATCAGCCCCAGCATTTT. Its protein is CASSFNGNQPQHF.

This rearrangement joins TRBV27 to TRBJ2-2; tentatively, D is TRBD2 (5 bases). Germline V gene data show CDR1 as MNHEY and CDR2 as SMNVEV (reference sequence). V shed 4 bases and J shed 1 base, with 10 bases lying between them. The CDR3 totals 15 residues. The CDR3 nucleotides are TGTGCCAGCAGTTCTGGGAGCCTGAACACCGGGGAGCTGTTTTTT. As protein: CASSSGSLNTGELFF.

V usage is TRBV7-3 and J usage is TRBJ2-1; 8 bases map to TRBD1. From germline, CDR1 is SGHTA and CDR2 FQGTGA. The CDR3 has 16 amino acids. The V segment lost 1 base and the J segment 7 bases; nucleotides outside the gene matches: 9. CDR3 protein: CASSLMPGQGSNEQFF. CDR3 sequence (DNA): TGTGCCAGCAGCTTAATGCCCGGACAGGGTTCGAATGAGCAGTTCTTC.

The chain links TRBV27 to TRBJ2-1, with 7 bases fitting TRBD2. V dropped 3 bases and J dropped 6; count of bases not matched to a gene: 8. Germline CDR1 is MNHEY and CDR2 is SMNVEV (reference sequence). The CDR3 extends over 15 amino acids. CDR3 loop: CASSFSAGAVNEQFF. The CDR3, as DNA: TGTGCCAGCAGTTTTTCGGCGGGAGCGGTCAATGAGCAGTTCTTC.